Sequencing of this T cell receptor (beta chain) was carried out in a study of blood T cell repertoires in COVID-19. Overall study context: Whether acute or convalescent, the COVID-19 samples came from the United States, Italy and Spain. PBMCs, B-cell-depleted T cells, or T cells were the source of the cDNA or gDNA that made up the material.

Methods used by the authors: For nucleated cells, counts were estimated from reference gene primer amplification. Here immunoSEQ multiplex PCR was the method, and the copy in TCRdb shows in-frame clones only, minus some. That table is the source of V, J and clone size, and D and trimming were worked out from the DNA. This table holds some 230,000 clones, almost 85% found once. The V end was cut by 3 bases, the J end by 3 bases, with 13 bases between. CDR3 size: 15 residues. Germline lookup yields CDR1 KGHDR and CDR2 SFDVKD. Recovered participants had two consecutive negative NP/OP PCR tests, healthcare professional clearance, or symptom resolution.

The chain has TRBV24-1 and TRBJ1-1, with TRBD1 as a possible D gene (5 bases). Sequences were obtained from PBMCs or T cells enriched from blood (not recorded which). This TCR was recovered from a man aged 40-49 years who had recovered from COVID-19. The DNA of the CDR3 is TGTGCCACCAGTGATCCTAAGCAAGGGGACACTGAAGCTTTCTTT. Encoded protein: CATSDPKQGDTEAFF.